One and the same sample provided the 5 T cell receptor beta chains below, sequenced in a study of spatial heterogeneity in lung cancer. One entry per CDR3 protein, called by TCRdb with MiXCR from the 5' RACE reads. The sample consists of tens of thousands of distinct CDR3 sequences, about 12% of them appearing once. Noted time point: sample taken at primary tumor resection. The sequences come from PBMCs, collected at surgery. The receptor source for this set is a male donor with early-stage non-small cell lung cancer.

In this sample, this clonotype turned up many times. The CDR3 loop reads CSASRTGSNSPLHF. The CDR3 DNA follows: TGCAGTGCTTCTCGGACAGGGAGTAATTCACCCCTCCACTTT. This chain connects TRBV20-1 to TRBJ1-6; 8 nucleotides match TRBD1. The CDR3 runs 14 residues. With 5 bases clipped from V and 6 bases from J, the junction kept 6 bases outside the gene matches. CDR1 is DFQATT and CDR2 is SNEGSKA in the germline V gene (reference sequence).

A few counts support this clonotype. The V gene is TRBV28, the J gene TRBJ2-7, with unresolved D. The length of the CDR3 is 13 residues. CDR1 and CDR2 (germline): MDHEN, SYDVKM. The V gene lost 3 bases and the J gene lost 3 bases, with 9 bases spanning the gap. The CDR3: CASSFGSIYEQYF. The DNA of the CDR3 is TGTGCCAGCAGTTTCGGATCAATCTACGAGCAGTACTTC.

Ten or more counts support this clonotype. In nucleotides, the CDR3 is TGTGCCAGCAGCTCCTCCCGCCGGGACATTAACTATGGCTACACCTTC. Protein: CASSSSRRDINYGYTF. This chain joins TRBV7-9 and TRBJ1-2, with D possibly being TRBD1 (6 bases). Germline V gene sequence: CDR1 SEHNR, CDR2 FQNEAQ (reference sequence). Deletions cut 4 bases from V and 1 base from J, with 16 bases between. The CDR3 extends over 16 amino acids.

This clonotype showed up just a few times. This chain uses TRBV28 with TRBJ2-5; D call uncertain. V was shortened by 5 bases and J by 5 bases, with 15 bases between the two germline ends. Germline CDR1 MDHEN, CDR2 SYDVKM. The CDR3 length is 14 residues. CDR3 sequence: CASSTLYGPETQYF. The CDR3 DNA sequence: TGTGCCAGCAGTACCCTGTATGGGCCCGAGACCCAGTACTTC.

This clonotype turned up a few times. This sequence joins TRBV7-9 and TRBJ2-5; 10 nucleotides agree with TRBD2. From germline, CDR1 is SEHNR and CDR2 FQNEAQ (reference sequence). The V segment lost 7 bases and the J segment 2 bases; nucleotides outside the gene matches: 7. There are 15 residues in the CDR3. The CDR3 DNA sequence: TGTGCCAGCACCATGGCTAGCGGGGGACAAGAGACCCAGTACTTC. Its translation: CASTMASGGQETQYF.